The present entry profiles one TCR beta chain with its context. The antigen remains undetermined. Using immunoSEQ multiplex PCR, the repertoire was profiled, and TCRdb retains in-frame clones only, with some absent. The table lists about 89,000 clones, approximately 94% of them singletons, with over 0.15% in the top ten. Germline CDR1 reads DFQATT; CDR2 reads SNEGSKA (reference sequence). This CDR3 has 11 amino acids. V dropped 3 bases and J dropped 8 bases, with 10 bases sitting between them. These data are taken from a study of graft-versus-host responses after intestinal transplantation. In the study overall: Once they had received anti-thymocyte globulin induction, all recipients took tacrolimus and steroids for two to three years.

The chain has TRBV20-1 and TRBJ1-2; D not certain. This sequence was found in a human donor who was the organ donor for an intestinal transplant. This material consisted of unstimulated CD4+ T cells sorted from spleen or lymph node cells, taken before transplant. CDR3 region: CSASKTGGYTF. The CDR3 nucleotides are TGCAGTGCTAGTAAAACGGGAGGCTACACCTTC.